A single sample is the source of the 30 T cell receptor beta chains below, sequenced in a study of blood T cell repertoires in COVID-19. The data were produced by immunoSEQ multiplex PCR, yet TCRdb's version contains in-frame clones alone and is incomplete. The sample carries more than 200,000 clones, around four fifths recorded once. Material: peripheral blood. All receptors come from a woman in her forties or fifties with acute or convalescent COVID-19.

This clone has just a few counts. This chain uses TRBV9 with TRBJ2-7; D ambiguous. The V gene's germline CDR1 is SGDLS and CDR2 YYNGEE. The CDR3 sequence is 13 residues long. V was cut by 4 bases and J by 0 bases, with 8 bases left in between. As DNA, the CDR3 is TGTGCCAGCAGCCCCCTCCCCTCCTACGAGCAGTACTTC. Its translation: CASSPLPSYEQYF.

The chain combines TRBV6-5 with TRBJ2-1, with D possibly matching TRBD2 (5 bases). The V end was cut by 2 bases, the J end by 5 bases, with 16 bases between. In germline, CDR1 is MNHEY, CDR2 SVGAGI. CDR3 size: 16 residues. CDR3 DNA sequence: TGTGCCAGCAGTTACCCCCGGGGATTAGGTAACAATGAGCAGTTCTTC. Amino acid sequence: CASSYPRGLGNNEQFF.

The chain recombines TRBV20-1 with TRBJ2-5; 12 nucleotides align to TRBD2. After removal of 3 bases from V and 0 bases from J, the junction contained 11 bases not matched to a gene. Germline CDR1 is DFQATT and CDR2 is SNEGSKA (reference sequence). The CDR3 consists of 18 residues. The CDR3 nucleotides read TGCAGTGCTAGTTCACCGGGACTAGCGGGCATAAACCAAGAGACCCAGTACTTC. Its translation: CSASSPGLAGINQETQYF.

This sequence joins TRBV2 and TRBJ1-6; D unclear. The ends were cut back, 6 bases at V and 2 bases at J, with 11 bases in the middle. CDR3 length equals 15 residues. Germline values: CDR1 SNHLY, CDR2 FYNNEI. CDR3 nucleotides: TGTGCCAGCAGGATCTTCAGCGCCTATAATTCACCCCTCCACTTT. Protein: CASRIFSAYNSPLHF.

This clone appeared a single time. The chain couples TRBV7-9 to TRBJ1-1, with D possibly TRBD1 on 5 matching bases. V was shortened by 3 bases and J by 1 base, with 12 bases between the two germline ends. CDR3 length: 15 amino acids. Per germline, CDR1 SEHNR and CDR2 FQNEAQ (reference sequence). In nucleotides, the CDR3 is TGTGCCAGCAGCTTTTTTGAGCAGGGGAACACTGAAGCTTTCTTT. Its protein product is CASSFFEQGNTEAFF. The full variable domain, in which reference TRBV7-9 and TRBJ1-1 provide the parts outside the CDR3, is DTGVSQNPRHKITKRGQNVTFRCDPISEHNRLYWYRQTLGQGPEFLTYFQNEAQLEKSRLLSDRFSAERPKGSFSTLEIQRTEQGDSAMYLCASSFFEQGNTEAFFGQGTRLTVV.

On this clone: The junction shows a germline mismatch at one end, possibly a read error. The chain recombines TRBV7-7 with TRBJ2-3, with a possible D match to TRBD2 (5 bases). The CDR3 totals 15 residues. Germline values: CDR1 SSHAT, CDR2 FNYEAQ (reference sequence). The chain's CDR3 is CASSLTVAHTDTQYF. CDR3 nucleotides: TGTGCTAGCAGCTTAACGGTAGCGCACACAGATACGCAGTATTTT.

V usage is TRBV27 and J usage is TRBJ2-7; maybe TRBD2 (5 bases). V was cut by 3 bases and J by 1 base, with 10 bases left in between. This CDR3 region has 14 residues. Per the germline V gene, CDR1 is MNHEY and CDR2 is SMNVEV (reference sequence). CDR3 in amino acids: CASSLARGSYEQYF. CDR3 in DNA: TGTGCCAGCAGTTTGGCACGGGGTTCCTACGAGCAGTACTTC.

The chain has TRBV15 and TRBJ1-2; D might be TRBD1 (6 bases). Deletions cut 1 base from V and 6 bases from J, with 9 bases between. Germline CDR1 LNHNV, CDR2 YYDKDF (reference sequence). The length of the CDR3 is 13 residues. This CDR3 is CATSRVTGNGYTF. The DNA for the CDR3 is TGTGCCACCAGCAGAGTCACAGGGAATGGCTACACCTTC.

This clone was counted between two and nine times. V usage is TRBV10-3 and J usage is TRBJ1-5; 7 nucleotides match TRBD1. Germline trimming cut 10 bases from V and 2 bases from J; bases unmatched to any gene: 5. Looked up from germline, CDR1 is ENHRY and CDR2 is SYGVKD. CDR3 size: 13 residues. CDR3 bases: TGTGCCACCGGGCAGGGGGGCAATCAGCCCCAGCATTTT. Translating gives CATGQGGNQPQHF.

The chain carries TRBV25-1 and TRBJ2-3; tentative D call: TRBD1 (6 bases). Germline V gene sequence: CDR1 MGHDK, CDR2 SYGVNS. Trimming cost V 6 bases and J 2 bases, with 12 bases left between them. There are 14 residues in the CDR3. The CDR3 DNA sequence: TGTGCCAGCAGCGAGGGACATTCCACAGATACGCAGTATTTT. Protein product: CASSEGHSTDTQYF.

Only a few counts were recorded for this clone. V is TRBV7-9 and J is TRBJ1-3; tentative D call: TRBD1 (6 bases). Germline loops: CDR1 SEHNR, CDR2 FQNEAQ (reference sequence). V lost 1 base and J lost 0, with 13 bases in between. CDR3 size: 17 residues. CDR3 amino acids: CASSLEAGAYSGNTIYF. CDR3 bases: TGTGCCAGCAGCTTAGAGGCAGGGGCCTACTCTGGAAACACCATATATTTT.

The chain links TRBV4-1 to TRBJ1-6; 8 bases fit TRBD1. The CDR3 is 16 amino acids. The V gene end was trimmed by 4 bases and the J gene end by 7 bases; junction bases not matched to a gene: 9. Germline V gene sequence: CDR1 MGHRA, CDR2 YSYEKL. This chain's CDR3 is CASSLSRDRINSPLHF. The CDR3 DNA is TGCGCCAGCAGCCTTAGCCGGGACAGGATAAATTCACCCCTCCACTTT.

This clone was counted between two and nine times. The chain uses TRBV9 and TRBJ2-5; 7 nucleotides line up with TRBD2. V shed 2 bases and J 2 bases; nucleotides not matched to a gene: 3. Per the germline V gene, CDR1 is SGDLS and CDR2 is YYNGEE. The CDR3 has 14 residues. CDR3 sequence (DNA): TGTGCCAGCAGCGTGGGAGCGGGACAAGAGACCCAGTACTTC. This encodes CASSVGAGQETQYF.

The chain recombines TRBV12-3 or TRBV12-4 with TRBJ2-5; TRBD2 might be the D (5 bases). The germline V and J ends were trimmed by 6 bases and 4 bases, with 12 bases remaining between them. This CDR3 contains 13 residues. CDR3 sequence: CASRKREPETQYF. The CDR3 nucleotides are TGTGCCAGCAGGAAGAGGGAACCAGAGACCCAGTACTTC.

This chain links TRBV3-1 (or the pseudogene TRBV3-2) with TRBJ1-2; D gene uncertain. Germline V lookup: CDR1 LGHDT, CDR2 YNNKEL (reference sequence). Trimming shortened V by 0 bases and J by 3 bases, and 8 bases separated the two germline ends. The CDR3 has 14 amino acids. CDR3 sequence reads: CASSQDPLYYGYTF. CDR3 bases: TGTGCCAGCAGCCAAGATCCGTTGTACTATGGCTACACCTTC.

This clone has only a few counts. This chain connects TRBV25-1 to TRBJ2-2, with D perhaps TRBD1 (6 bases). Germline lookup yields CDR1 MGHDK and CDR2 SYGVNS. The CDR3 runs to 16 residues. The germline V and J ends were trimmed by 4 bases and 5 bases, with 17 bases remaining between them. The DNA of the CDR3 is TGTGCCAGCAGTGCAAGTCAGGGGAGAGGAACCGGGGAGCTGTTTTTT. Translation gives CASSASQGRGTGELFF.

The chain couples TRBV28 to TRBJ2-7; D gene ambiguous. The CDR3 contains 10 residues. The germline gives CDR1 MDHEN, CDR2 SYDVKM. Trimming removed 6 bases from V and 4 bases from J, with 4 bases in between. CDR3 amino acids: CASRRYEQYF. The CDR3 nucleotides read TGTGCCAGCAGGAGATACGAGCAGTACTTC.

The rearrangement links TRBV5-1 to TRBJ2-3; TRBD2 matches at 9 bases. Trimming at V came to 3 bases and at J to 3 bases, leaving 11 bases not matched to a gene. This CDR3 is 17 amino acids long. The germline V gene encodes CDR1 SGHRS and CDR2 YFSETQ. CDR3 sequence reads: CASSSLAGVGDTDTQYF. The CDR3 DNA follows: TGCGCCAGCAGCTCCTTAGCGGGAGTGGGGGATACAGATACGCAGTATTTT.

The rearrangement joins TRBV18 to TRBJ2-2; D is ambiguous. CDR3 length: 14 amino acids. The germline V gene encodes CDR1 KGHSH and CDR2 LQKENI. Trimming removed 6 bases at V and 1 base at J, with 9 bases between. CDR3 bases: TGTGCCAGCTCGTCCGACTGGAACACCGGGGAGCTGTTTTTT. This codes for CASSSDWNTGELFF. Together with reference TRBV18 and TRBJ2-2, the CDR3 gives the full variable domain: NAGVMQNPRHLVRRRGQEARLRCSPMKGHSHVYWYRQLPEEGLKFMVYLQKENIIDESGMPKERFSAEFPKEGPSILRIQQVVRGDSAAYFCASSSDWNTGELFFGEGSRLTVL.

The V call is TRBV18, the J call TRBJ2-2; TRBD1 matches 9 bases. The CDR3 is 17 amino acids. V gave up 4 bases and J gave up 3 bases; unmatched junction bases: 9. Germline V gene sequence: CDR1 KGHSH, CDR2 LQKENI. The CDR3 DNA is TGTGCCAGCTCACGACGGCCACAGGGGGCCGACACCGGGGAGCTGTTTTTT. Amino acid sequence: CASSRRPQGADTGELFF. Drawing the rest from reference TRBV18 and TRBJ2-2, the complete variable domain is NAGVMQNPRHLVRRRGQEARLRCSPMKGHSHVYWYRQLPEEGLKFMVYLQKENIIDESGMPKERFSAEFPKEGPSILRIQQVVRGDSAAYFCASSRRPQGADTGELFFGEGSRLTVL.

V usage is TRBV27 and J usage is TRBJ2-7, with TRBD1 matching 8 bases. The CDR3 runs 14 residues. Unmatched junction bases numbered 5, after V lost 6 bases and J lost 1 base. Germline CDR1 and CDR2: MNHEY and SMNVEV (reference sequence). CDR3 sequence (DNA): TGTGCCAGCAGACAAACAGGGGGGTCCTACGAGCAGTACTTC. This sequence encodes CASRQTGGSYEQYF.

DNA of the CDR3: TGTGCCAGCTCACCGAGATTGAACACAGATACGCAGTATTTT. Translating it yields CASSPRLNTDTQYF. This chain connects TRBV18 to TRBJ2-3; D ambiguous. The CDR3 is 14 amino acids. Germline CDR1 reads KGHSH; CDR2 reads LQKENI. Trimming left V 3 bases short and J 2 bases short, with 9 bases between.

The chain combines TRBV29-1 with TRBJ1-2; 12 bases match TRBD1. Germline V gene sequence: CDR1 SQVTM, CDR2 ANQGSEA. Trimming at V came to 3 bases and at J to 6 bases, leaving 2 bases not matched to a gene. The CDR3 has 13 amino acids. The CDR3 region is CSVEGQGADGYTF. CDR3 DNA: TGCAGCGTTGAGGGACAGGGGGCGGATGGCTACACCTTC.

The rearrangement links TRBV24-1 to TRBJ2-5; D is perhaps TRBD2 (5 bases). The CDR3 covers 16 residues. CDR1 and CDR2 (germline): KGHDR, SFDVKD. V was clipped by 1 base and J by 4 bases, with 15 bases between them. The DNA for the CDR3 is TGTGCCACCAGTGATTTTTCCCGGGGTGGAGGAGAGACCCAGTACTTC. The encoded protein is CATSDFSRGGGETQYF.

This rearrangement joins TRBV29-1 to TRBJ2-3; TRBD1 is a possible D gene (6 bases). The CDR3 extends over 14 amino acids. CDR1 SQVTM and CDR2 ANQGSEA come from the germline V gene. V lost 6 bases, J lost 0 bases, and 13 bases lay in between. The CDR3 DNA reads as TGCAGCGTAACACAGGGTCCTAGCACAGATACGCAGTATTTT. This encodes CSVTQGPSTDTQYF.

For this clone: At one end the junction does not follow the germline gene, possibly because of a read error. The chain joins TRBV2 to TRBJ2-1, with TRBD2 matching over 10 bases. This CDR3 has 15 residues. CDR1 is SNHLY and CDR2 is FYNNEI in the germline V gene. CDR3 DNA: TGTGCCAGCAGTCCCGGGACTAGCGCCTACAGTGAGCAGTTCTTC. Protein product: CASSPGTSAYSEQFF.

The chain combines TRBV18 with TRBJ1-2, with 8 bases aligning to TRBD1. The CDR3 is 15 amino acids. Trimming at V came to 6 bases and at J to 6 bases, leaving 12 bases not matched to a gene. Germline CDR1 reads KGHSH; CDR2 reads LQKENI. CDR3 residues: CASSPAKTGGNGYTF. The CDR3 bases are TGTGCCAGCTCCCCGGCGAAAACAGGGGGAAATGGCTACACCTTC. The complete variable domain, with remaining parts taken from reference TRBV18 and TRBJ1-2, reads NAGVMQNPRHLVRRRGQEARLRCSPMKGHSHVYWYRQLPEEGLKFMVYLQKENIIDESGMPKERFSAEFPKEGPSILRIQQVVRGDSAAYFCASSPAKTGGNGYTFGSGTRLTVV.

This chain's CDR3 is CASSFLGTAPNTEAFF. The DNA for the CDR3 is TGTGCCAGCAGTTTCCTCGGGACAGCACCTAACACTGAAGCTTTCTTT. The genes are TRBV28 and TRBJ1-1, with 7 positions matching TRBD1. This CDR3 contains 16 residues. Germline loops: CDR1 MDHEN, CDR2 SYDVKM. Unmatched junction bases numbered 9, after V lost 3 bases and J lost 2 bases. The whole variable domain, filled in from reference TRBV28 and TRBJ1-1, reads DVKVTQSSRYLVKRTGEKVFLECVQDMDHENMFWYRQDPGLGLRLIYFSYDVKMKEKGDIPEGYSVSREKKERFSLILESASTNQTSMYLCASSFLGTAPNTEAFFGQGTRLTVV.

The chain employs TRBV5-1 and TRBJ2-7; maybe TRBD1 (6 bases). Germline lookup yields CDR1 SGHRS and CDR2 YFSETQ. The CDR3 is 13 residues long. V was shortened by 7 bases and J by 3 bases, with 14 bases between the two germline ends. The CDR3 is CASSRDINYEQYF. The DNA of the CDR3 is TGCGCCAGCTCCCGGGACATAAACTACGAGCAGTACTTC.

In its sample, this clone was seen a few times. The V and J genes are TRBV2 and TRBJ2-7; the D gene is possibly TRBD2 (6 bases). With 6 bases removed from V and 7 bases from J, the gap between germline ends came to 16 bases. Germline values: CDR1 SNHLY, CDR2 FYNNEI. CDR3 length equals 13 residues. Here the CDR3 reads CASSPQEGREQYF. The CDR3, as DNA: TGTGCCAGCAGCCCCCAGGAGGGGAGGGAGCAGTACTTC.